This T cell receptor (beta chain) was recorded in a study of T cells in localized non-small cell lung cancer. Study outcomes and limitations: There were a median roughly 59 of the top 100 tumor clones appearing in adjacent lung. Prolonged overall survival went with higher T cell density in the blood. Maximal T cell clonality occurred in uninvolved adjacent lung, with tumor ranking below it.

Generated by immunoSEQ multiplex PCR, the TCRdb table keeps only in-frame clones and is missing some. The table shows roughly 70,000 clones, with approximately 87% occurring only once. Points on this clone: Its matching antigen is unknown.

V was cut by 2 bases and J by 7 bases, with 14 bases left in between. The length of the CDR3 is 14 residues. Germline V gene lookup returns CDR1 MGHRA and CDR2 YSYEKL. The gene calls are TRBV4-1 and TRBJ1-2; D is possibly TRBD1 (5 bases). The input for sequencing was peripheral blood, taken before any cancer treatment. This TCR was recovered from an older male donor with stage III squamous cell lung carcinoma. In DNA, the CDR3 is TGCGCCAGCAGCCAACAGGACGTTAGGGGTGGCTACACCTTC. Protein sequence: CASSQQDVRGGYTF.